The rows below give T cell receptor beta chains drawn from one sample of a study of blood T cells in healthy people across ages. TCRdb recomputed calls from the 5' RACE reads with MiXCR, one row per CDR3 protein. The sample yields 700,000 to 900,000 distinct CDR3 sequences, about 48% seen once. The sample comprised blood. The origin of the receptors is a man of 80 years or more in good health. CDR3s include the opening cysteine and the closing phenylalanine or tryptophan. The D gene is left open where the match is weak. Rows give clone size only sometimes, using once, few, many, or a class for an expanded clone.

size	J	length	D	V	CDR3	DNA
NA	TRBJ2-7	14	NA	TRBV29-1	CSVGRDSLSYEQYF	TGCAGCGTGGGCCGGGACTCCCTCTCCTACGAGCAGTACTTC
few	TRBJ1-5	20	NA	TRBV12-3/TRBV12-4	CASSLGPFRSQGGGNQPQHF	TGTGCCAGCAGTTTGGGACCCTTCAGGAGCCAAGGCGGAGGCAATCAGCCCCAGCATTTT
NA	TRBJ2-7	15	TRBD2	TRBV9	CASSPQSGRGEEMYF	TGTGCCAGCAGCCCCCAGAGCGGGAGGGGTGAAGAGATGTACTTC
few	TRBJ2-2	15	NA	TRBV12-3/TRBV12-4	CASSLGRTNTGELFF	TGTGCCAGCAGTTTAGGTCGGACTAACACCGGGGAGCTGTTTTTT
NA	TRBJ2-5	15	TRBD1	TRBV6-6	CASSSTTGGWETQYF	TGTGCCAGCAGTTCTACGACAGGGGGCTGGGAGACCCAGTACTTC
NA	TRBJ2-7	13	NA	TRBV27	CASRLQGSDEQYF	TGTGCCAGCAGATTACAGGGTTCCGACGAGCAGTACTTC
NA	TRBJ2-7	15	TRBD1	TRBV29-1	CSVEEGTGFLYEQYF	TGCAGCGTTGAAGAGGGGACAGGGTTCCTCTACGAGCAGTACTTC
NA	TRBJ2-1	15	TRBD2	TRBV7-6	CASSLVAGEWNEQFF	TGTGCCAGCAGCTTAGTGGCGGGAGAGTGGAATGAGCAGTTCTTC
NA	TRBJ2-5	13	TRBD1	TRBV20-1	CSARDPRGQTQYF	TGCAGTGCTAGAGATCCCAGGGGGCAGACCCAGTACTTC
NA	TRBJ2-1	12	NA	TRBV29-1	CSVEGTAGEQFF	TGCAGCGTTGAGGGGACTGCGGGGGAGCAGTTCTTC
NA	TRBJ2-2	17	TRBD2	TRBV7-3	CASSSKGLAGAVGELFF	TGTGCCAGCAGCTCGAAGGGACTAGCGGGAGCCGTCGGGGAGCTGTTTTTT
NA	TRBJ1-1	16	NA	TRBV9	CASSESRQTINTEAFF	TGTGCCAGCAGCGAATCCAGACAGACCATAAACACTGAAGCTTTCTTT
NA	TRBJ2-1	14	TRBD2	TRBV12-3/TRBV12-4	CASSLGGGSYEQFF	TGTGCCAGCAGTTTAGGCGGCGGGAGCTATGAGCAGTTCTTC
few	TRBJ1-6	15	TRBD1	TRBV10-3	CAISESRTGRSPLHF	TGTGCCATCAGTGAGTCAAGGACAGGGCGTTCACCCCTCCACTTT
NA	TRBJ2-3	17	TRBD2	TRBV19	CASKNPGTSGEHRYAYF	TGTGCCAGTAAAAATCCCGGGACTAGCGGGGAGCACAGATACGCGTATTTT
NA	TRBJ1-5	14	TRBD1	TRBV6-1	CASSAQGATQPQHF	TGTGCCAGCAGTGCCCAGGGGGCTACGCAGCCCCAGCATTTT
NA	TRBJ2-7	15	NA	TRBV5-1	CASSLGGQGTYEQYF	TGTGCCAGCAGTTTGGGGGGACAAGGAACCTACGAGCAGTACTTC
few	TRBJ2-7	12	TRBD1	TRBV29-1	CSVGGQAYEQYF	TGCAGCGTTGGTGGACAGGCCTACGAGCAGTACTTC
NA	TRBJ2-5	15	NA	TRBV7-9	CASSLVEGFQETQYF	TGTGCCAGCAGCTTAGTAGAAGGGTTCCAAGAGACCCAGTACTTC
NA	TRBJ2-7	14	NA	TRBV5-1	CASSAGQSLNEQYF	TGCGCCAGCAGCGCGGGACAGAGTCTGAACGAGCAGTACTTC
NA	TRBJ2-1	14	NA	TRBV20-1	CSASPGAGSNEQFF	TGCAGTGCTAGTCCGGGGGCCGGTTCTAATGAGCAGTTCTTC
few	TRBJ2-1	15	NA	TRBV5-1	CASSHDPSSYNEQFF	TGCGCCAGCAGTCATGACCCGAGCTCCTACAATGAGCAGTTCTTC
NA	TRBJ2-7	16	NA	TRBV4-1	CASSQGQGGNSYEQYF	TGCGCCAGCAGCCAAGGTCAGGGGGGAAACTCCTACGAGCAGTACTTC
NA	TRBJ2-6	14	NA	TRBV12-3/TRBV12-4	CASSFLAGANVLTF	TGTGCCAGCAGTTTCCTCGCTGGGGCCAACGTCCTGACTTTC
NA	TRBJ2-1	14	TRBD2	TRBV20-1	CSARRASGSFEQFF	TGCAGTGCTAGAAGGGCTAGCGGGAGCTTTGAGCAGTTCTTC
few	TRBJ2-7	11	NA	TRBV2	CAVGALYEQYF	TGTGCCGTCGGTGCCCTGTACGAGCAGTACTTC
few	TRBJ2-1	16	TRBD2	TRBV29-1	CSGSGASGRGYNEQFF	TGCAGTGGTAGCGGGGCTAGCGGGAGGGGGTACAATGAGCAGTTCTTC
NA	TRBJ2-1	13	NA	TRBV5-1	CASSFPSPNEQFF	TGCGCCAGCAGCTTCCCTAGCCCCAATGAGCAGTTCTTC
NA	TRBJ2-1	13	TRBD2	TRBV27	CASSLWEGREQFF	TGTGCCAGCAGTTTGTGGGAGGGCCGCGAGCAGTTCTTC
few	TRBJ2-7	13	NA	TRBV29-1	CSVEGPTSYEQYF	TGCAGCGTTGAGGGACCGACCTCCTACGAGCAGTACTTC
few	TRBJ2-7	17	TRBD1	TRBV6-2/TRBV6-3	CASRSGTGRPSSYEQYF	TGTGCCAGCAGAAGCGGGACAGGGCGACCCTCTTCCTACGAGCAGTACTTC
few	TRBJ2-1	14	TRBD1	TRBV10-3	CAISEQGAYNEQFF	TGTGCCATCAGTGAGCAGGGGGCATACAATGAGCAGTTCTTC
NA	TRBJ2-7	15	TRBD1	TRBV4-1	CASSHPPGQVYEQYF	TGCGCCAGCAGCCACCCTCCGGGACAGGTTTACGAGCAGTACTTC
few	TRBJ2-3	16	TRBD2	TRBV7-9	CASSPSGLPSTDTQYF	TGTGCCAGCAGCCCTAGCGGGCTCCCTAGCACAGATACGCAGTATTTT
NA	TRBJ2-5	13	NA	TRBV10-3	CAISEAGQETQYF	TGTGCCATCAGTGAGGCGGGACAAGAGACCCAGTACTTC
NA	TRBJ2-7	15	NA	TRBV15	CATSRDRHSSYEQYF	TGTGCCACCAGCAGAGATCGACACAGCTCCTACGAGCAGTACTTC